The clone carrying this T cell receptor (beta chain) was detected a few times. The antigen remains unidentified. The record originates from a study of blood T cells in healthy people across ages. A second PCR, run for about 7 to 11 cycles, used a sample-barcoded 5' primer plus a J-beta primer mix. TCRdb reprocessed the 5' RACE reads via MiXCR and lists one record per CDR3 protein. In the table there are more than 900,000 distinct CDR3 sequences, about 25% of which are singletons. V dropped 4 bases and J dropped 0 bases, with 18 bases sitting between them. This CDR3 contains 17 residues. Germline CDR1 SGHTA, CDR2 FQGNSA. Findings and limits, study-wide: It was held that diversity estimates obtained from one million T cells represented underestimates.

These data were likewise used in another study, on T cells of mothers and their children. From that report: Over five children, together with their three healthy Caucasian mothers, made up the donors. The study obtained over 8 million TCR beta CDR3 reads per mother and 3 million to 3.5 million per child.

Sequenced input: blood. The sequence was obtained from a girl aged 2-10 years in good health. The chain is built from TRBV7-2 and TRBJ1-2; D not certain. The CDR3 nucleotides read TGTGCCAGCAGCTGGATTCCGGCGAATATAGCTAACTATGGCTACACCTTC. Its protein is CASSWIPANIANYGYTF.